These T cell receptor beta chains were read from a single sample in a study of blood T cell repertoires in COVID-19. Sequencing was performed with immunoSEQ multiplex PCR; in TCRdb, only in-frame clones are kept and a portion is missing. The repertoire holds approximately 250,000 clones, with approximately 90% as singletons. The specimen was PBMCs or T cells enriched from blood (not recorded which). These receptors were taken from a woman between 40 and 50 years old with acute COVID-19. The conserved cysteine and the conserved F or W are not part of the CDR3 here.

V gene	CDR3 length	J gene	CDR3 protein
TRBV27	13	TRBJ1-6	ASSSGQGVSSPLH
TRBV24-1	11	TRBJ2-3	ATRQGAADTQY
TRBV24-1	13	TRBJ2-1	ATSASGSSYNEQF
TRBV28	17	TRBJ2-2	ASSLLGTGGKVGDGELF
TRBV19	14	TRBJ1-5	ASSIKGQGIHQPQH
TRBV6-1	14	TRBJ1-3	ASSETGHSAGNTIY
TRBV5-1	12	TRBJ1-5	ASSLEEGGGPQH
TRBV2	10	TRBJ2-1	ASSESHGVQF
TRBV4-1	13	TRBJ2-1	ASRAGLAGDNEQF
TRBV10-2	12	TRBJ2-5	ASSEGVGQETQY
TRBV2	12	TRBJ2-1	ASRGTSGLDEQF
TRBV27	17	TRBJ2-3	ASSLLAGAAVVKGDTQY
TRBV19	15	TRBJ1-3	ASSIVFDRGRGNTIY
TRBV30	13	TRBJ2-2	AWSKAGDYTGELF
TRBV19	14	TRBJ1-5	ASSIGLGQGSQPQH
TRBV15	13	TRBJ2-2	ATSGTSGRGGELF
TRBV18	14	TRBJ1-3	ASSPRTGSSGNTIY
TRBV27	13	TRBJ2-7	ASSVRGLYFHEQY
TRBV5-1	14	TRBJ2-1	ASSLVGRSSYNEQF
TRBV29-1	11	TRBJ1-1	SVGGGNPTEAF
TRBV30	10	TRBJ1-2	AWATGSYGYT
TRBV11-2	14	TRBJ2-3	ASSPRRDSSSDTQY
TRBV5-5	11	TRBJ1-5	ASSFKGDQPQH
TRBV15	13	TRBJ1-2	ATSINRGTNYGYT
TRBV27	16	TRBJ1-5	ASSLQGPQGYSNQPQH
TRBV11-2	11	TRBJ1-2	ASSLDRGHGYT
TRBV7-2	13	TRBJ2-1	ASSLTTGSYNEQF
TRBV27	13	TRBJ2-2	ASSLSPTRGGELF
TRBV7-3	16	TRBJ2-1	ASRQSGTSGIYDNEQF
TRBV9	11	TRBJ2-3	ASESGGTDTQY
TRBV4-3	12	TRBJ1-1	ASSQVRVEAEAF
TRBV30	11	TRBJ1-4	AWSADSNEKLF
TRBV29-1	10	TRBJ2-1	SARTQYNEQF
TRBV3-1/TRBV3-2	13	TRBJ1-4	ASSPYRDRVEKLF
TRBV5-8	11	TRBJ1-1	ASSRDRDTEAF
TRBV6-5	13	TRBJ1-1	ASSFQGLGSTEAF
TRBV5-8	14	TRBJ1-5	ASSFQTWWQNQPQH
TRBV11-2	16	TRBJ1-3	ASSLETPPSFSGNTIY
TRBV7-8	13	TRBJ1-6	ASSLAGARDSPLH
TRBV30	13	TRBJ1-5	AWSPGTGVFQPQH
TRBV29-1	10	TRBJ1-2	SVGDSYYGYT
TRBV20-1	11	TRBJ1-1	SASRGLRTEAF
TRBV9	13	TRBJ1-5	ASSVAESPNQPQH
TRBV12-3/TRBV12-4	9	TRBJ1-4	ASSLNEKLF
TRBV24-1	12	TRBJ2-2	ATGDRGRGGELF
TRBV14	15	TRBJ2-7	ASSQDRWDRGPNEQY
TRBV6-5	11	TRBJ1-2	ASSYESGYGYT
TRBV2	12	TRBJ2-5	ASSEAGGDETQY
TRBV7-6	12	TRBJ1-1	ASSLGIRGPGAF
TRBV9	13	TRBJ2-1	ASSVTSGVWDEQF